This T cell receptor beta chain came from a study of blood T cell repertoires in COVID-19. Clones were read by immunoSEQ multiplex PCR, and TCRdb kept only the in-frame ones, dropping some. This sample has under 250,000 clones, with more than 75% found just once. V trimming: 5 bases; J trimming: 6 bases; junction bases outside the gene matches: 8. Germline CDR1 LGHNA, CDR2 YSLEER. The CDR3 is 14 amino acids. Sequencing used peripheral blood. The chain joins TRBV4-3 to TRBJ2-3; 7 bases map to TRBD1. This receptor was identified in a woman in her seventies with COVID-19, enrolled during active disease. CDR3 residues: CASSSGTEADTQYF. The CDR3 DNA is TGCGCCAGCAGCTCCGGGACAGAGGCGGATACGCAGTATTTT.